This entry describes one T cell receptor beta chain. These data are taken from a study of T-cell reconstitution after alpha-beta-depleted transplantation in children. Germline V gene lookup returns CDR1 SGHVS and CDR2 FQNEAQ. The CDR3 sequence is 19 residues long. With 5 bases clipped from V and 4 bases from J, the junction kept 16 bases outside the gene matches. Unique molecular identifiers were used to barcode this TCRbeta library. TCRdb re-derived calls from the PCR reads in MiXCR, one entry per CDR3 protein. This table holds 450,000 to 600,000 distinct CDR3 sequences, 10% to 15% found once. This specimen consisted of PBMCs, mostly from graft donor cells, obtained 360 days after TCRalphabeta/CD19-depleted stem cell transplant. The clonotype comes from a male patient younger than 18 who had a stem cell transplant for acute myeloid leukemia, so the T cells may come from the graft donor. This chain links TRBV7-8 with TRBJ2-1, with 11 bases lining up with TRBD2. The CDR3 DNA sequence: TGTGCCAGCAGCGGACGCCGAGAACTAGCGGGAGATGAGTACAATGAGCAGTTCTTC. Its translation: CASSGRRELAGDEYNEQFF.